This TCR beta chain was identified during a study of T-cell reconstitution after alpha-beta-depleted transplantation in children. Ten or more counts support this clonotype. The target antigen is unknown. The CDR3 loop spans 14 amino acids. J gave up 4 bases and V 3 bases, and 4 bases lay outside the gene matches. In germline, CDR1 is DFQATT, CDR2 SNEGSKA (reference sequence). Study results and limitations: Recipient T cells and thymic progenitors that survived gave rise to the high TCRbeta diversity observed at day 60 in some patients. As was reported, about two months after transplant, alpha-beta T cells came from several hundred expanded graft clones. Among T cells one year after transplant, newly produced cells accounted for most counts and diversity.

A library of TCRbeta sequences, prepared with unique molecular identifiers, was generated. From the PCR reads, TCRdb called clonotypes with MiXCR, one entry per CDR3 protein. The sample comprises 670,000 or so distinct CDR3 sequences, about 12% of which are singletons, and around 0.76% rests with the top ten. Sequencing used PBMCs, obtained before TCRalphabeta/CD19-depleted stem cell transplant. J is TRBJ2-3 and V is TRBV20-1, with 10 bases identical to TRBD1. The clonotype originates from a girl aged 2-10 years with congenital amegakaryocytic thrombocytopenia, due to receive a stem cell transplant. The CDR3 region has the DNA TGCAGTGCTAGGCGGGACAGGGGTGCAGATACGCAGTATTTT. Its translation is CSARRDRGADTQYF.